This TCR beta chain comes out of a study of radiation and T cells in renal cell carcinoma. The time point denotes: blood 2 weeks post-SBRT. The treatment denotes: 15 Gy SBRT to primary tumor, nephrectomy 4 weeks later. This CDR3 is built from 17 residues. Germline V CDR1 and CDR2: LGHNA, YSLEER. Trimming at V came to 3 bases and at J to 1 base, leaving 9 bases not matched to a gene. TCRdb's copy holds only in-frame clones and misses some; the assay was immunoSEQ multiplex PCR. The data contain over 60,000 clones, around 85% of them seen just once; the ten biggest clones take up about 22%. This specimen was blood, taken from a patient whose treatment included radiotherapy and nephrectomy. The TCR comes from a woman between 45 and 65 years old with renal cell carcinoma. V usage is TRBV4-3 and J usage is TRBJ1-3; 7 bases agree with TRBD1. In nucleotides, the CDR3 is TGCGCCAGCAGCCAGGGGACAGCAATAACTTCTGGAAACACCATATATTTT. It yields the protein CASSQGTAITSGNTIYF.